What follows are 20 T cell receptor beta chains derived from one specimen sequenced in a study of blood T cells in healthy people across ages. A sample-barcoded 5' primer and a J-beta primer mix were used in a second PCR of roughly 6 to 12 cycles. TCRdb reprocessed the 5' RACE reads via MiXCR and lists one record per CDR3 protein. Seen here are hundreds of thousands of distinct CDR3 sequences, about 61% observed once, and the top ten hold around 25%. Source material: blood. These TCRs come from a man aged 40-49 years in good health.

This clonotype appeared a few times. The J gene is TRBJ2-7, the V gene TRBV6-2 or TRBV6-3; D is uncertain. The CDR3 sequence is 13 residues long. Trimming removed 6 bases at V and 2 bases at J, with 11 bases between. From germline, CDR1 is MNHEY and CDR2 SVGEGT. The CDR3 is CASRDGDPYEQYF. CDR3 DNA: TGTGCCAGCAGGGACGGCGACCCCTACGAGCAGTACTTC.

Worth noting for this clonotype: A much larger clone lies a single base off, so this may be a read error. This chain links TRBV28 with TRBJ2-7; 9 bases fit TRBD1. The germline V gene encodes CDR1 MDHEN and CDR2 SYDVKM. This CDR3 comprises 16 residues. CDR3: CASLGASGTGQYGQYF. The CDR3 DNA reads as TGTGCCAGTTTAGGGGCATCTGGGACAGGGCAATACGGGCAGTACTTC.

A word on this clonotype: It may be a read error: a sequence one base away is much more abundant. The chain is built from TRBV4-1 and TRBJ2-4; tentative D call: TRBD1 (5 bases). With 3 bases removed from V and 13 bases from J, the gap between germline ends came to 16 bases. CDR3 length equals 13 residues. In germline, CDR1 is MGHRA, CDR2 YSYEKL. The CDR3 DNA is TGCGCCAGCAGCCAGACAGAGACCGCCGGGCAGTACTTC. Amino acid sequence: CASSQTETAGQYF.

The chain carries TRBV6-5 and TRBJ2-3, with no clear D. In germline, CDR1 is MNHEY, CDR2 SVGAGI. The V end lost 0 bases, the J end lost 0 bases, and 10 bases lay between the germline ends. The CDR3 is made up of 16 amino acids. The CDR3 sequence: CASSYSIWTSTDTQYF. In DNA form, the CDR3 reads TGTGCCAGCAGTTACTCAATCTGGACCAGCACAGATACGCAGTATTTT.

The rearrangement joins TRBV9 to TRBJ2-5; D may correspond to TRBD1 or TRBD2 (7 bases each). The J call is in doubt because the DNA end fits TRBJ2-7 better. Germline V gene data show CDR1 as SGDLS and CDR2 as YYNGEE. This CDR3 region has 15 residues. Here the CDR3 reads CASSPGGGSGYEQYF. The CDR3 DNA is TGTGCCAGCAGCCCAGGGGGGGGTTCTGGCTACGAGCAGTACTTC.

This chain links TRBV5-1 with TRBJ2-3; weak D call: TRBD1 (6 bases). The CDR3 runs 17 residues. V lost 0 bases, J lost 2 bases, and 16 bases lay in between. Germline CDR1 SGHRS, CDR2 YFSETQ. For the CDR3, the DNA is TGCGCCAGCAGCTTGGTCTCTGGGGGCGGATCCACAGATACGCAGTATTTT. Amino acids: CASSLVSGGGSTDTQYF.

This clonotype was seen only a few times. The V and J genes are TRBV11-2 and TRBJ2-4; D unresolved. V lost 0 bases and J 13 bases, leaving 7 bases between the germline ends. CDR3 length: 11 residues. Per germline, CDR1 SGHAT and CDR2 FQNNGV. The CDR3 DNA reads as TGTGCCAGCAGCTTAGAAAGGTGGCAGTACTTC. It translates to CASSLERWQYF.

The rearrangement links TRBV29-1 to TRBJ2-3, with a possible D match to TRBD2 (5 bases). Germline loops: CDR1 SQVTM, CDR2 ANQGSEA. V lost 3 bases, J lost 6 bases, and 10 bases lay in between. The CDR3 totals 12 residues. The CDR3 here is CSVDLASDTQYF. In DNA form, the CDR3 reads TGCAGCGTTGATTTAGCGTCGGATACGCAGTATTTT.

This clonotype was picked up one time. The CDR3 region is CATSIHGGETQYF. CDR3 DNA sequence: TGTGCCACCAGCATACATGGCGGAGAGACCCAGTACTTC. The gene calls are TRBV15 and TRBJ2-7; no reliable D call. The DNA end is more similar to TRBJ2-5, so the J call may be wrong. CDR1 is LNHNV, CDR2 YYDKDF, per germline (reference sequence). This CDR3 is built from 13 residues.

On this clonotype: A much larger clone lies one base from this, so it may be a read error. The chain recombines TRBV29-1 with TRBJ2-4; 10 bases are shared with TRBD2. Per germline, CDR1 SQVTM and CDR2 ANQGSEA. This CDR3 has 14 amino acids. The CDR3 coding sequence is TGCAGCGTTGACGGACTAGCGGATGGAAACAGTCAGTACTTC. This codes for CSVDGLADGNSQYF.

DNA for the CDR3: TGTGCCAGCAGTTTAAGGCAGGGGGTGGTAGAGACCCAGTACTTC. This codes for CASSLRQGVVETQYF. The chain combines TRBV12-3 or TRBV12-4 with TRBJ2-5; 7 nucleotides match TRBD1. The V segment lost 2 bases and the J segment 4 bases; nucleotides outside the gene matches: 7. The CDR3 totals 15 residues.

The CDR3: CSARPLAGVNEQFF. The DNA of the CDR3 is TGCAGTGCTAGACCACTAGCGGGAGTAAATGAGCAGTTCTTC. The chain has TRBV20-1 and TRBJ2-1; 11 positions match TRBD2. Losses at the gene ends were 2 bases for V and 7 bases for J; bases not matched to a gene: 4. The CDR3 spans 14 residues. Germline V gene sequence: CDR1 DFQATT, CDR2 SNEGSKA (reference sequence).

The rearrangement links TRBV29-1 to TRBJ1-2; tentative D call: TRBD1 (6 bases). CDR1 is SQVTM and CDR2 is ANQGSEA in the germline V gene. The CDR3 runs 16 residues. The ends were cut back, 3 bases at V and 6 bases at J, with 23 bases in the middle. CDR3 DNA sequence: TGCAGCGTTGACCCTCTATCGGGGGGCGGTTGGGATGGCTACACCTTC. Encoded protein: CSVDPLSGGGWDGYTF.

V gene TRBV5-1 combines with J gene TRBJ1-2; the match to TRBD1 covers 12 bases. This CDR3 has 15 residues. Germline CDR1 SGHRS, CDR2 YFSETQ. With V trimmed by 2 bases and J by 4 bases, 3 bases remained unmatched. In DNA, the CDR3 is TGCGCCAGCAGCTTCGGGACAGGGGGCGTCTATGGCTACACCTTC. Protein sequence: CASSFGTGGVYGYTF.

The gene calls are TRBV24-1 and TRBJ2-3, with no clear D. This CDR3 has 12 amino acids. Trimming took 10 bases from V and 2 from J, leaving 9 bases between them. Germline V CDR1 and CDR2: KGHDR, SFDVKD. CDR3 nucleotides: TGTGCCACGGGGTCCTCCACAGATACGCAGTATTTT. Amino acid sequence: CATGSSTDTQYF.

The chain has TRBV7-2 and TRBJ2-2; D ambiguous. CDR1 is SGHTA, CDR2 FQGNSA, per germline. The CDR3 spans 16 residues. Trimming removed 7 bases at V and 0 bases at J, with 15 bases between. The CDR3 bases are TGTGCCAGCAACCGACGGTCTCTGGCGAACACCGGGGAGCTGTTTTTT. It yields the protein CASNRRSLANTGELFF. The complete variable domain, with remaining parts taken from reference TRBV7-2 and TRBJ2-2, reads GAGVSQSPSNKVTEKGKDVELRCDPISGHTALYWYRQSLGQGLEFLIYFQGNSAPDKSGLPSDRFSAERTGGSVSTLTIQRTQQEDSAVYLCASNRRSLANTGELFFGEGSRLTVL.

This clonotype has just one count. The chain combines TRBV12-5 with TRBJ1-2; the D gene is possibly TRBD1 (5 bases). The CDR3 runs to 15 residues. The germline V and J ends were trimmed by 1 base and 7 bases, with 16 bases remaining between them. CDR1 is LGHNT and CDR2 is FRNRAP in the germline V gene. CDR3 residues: CASGLAPTGRGGYTF. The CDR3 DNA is TGTGCTAGTGGTTTGGCCCCAACGGGGAGGGGTGGCTACACCTTC.

CDR3 residues: CASSQSWFGTQYF. CDR3 DNA: TGTGCCAGCAGCCAGAGTTGGTTTGGGACCCAGTACTTC. The V call is TRBV7-2, the J call TRBJ2-5, with D unresolved. V lost 5 bases and J lost 7, with 14 bases in between. The V gene's germline CDR1 is SGHTA and CDR2 FQGNSA. This CDR3 is built from 13 residues.

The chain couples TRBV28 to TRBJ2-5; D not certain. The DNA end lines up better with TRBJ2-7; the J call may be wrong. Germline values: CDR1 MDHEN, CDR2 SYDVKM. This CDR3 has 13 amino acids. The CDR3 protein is CASSLLSGYEQYF. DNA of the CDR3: TGTGCCAGCAGTTTGCTTTCCGGGTACGAGCAGTACTTC.

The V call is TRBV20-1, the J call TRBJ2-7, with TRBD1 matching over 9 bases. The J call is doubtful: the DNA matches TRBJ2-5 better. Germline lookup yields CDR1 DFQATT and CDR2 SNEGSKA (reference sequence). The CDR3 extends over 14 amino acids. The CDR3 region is CSARGGQGLETQYF. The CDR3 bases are TGCAGTGCTAGAGGGGGACAGGGTCTAGAGACCCAGTACTTC.